Listed below are T cell receptor beta chains from one sample, sequenced in a study of response to subunit inactivated influenza vaccine. One entry per CDR3 protein, called by TCRdb with MiXCR from the RT-PCR reads. The data show fewer than 800,000 distinct CDR3 sequences, 15% to 18% seen once. Sequenced material: PBMCs from blood, taken 12 days after vaccination. The receptors were gathered from a man aged 45-65 years who received an inactivated influenza vaccine. The CDR3 runs from the conserved cysteine through the conserved F or W.

v_call cdr3_length cdr3_aa
TRBV7-9 13 CASSSIRGGEAFF
TRBV12-3/TRBV12-4 14 CASMVVGSTGELFF
TRBV7-9 14 CASSPGILAEKLFF
TRBV15 14 CATSRDQGNTEAFF
TRBV20-1 14 CSARGTESYNEQFF
TRBV7-9 14 CASSLQGSRETQYF
TRBV5-6 11 CASSLTGGYTF
TRBV7-9 15 CASSFRDRPDNEQFF
TRBV29-1 16 CSVEGLAPGGTDTQYF
TRBV20-1 13 CSAWTSGRNEQFF
TRBV7-8 12 CASSQLWETQYF
TRBV7-2 16 CASSLAAGGNNSPLHF
TRBV6-5 20 CASSYSGTSGLRGDAGELFF
TRBV12-3/TRBV12-4 13 CASSLGRGVGYTF
TRBV28 14 CASRNSRPSYEQYF
TRBV18 14 CASSPLAITDTQYF
TRBV20-1 12 CSASSGAGELFF
TRBV6-5 12 CASGGQTETQYF
TRBV5-1 15 CASSLEGLAGSEQFF
TRBV28 15 CASTPSGARTGELFF
TRBV2 13 CASSDGQQRGYTF
TRBV7-6 15 CASSPRQGYRYEQYF
TRBV7-2 15 CASSSSAGVLYEQYF
TRBV3-1 15 CASSAGTGVYNEQFF
TRBV7-6 17 CASSSSLAGGSYNEQFF
TRBV7-2 16 CASSRARDRGSYEQYF
TRBV2 14 CASSPGPMMRSYTF
TRBV20-1 17 CCARDPPPRTAQETQYF
TRBV7-6 12 CASSSGWDEQYF
TRBV12-3/TRBV12-4 15 CASATESSYNSPLHF
TRBV20-1 19 CSARGGLAGGRFSYNEQFF
TRBV5-1 15 CASSRAAGVPGEQYF
TRBV12-3/TRBV12-4 13 CASSRDTKRELFF
TRBV24-1 13 CATSAPGGYGYTF
TRBV7-2 14 CASSPDRSQETQYF
TRBV19 15 CASTHPGLAGNEQFF
TRBV10-3 14 CAISAASGDYEQYF
TRBV28 12 CASSLTNYGYTF
TRBV7-3 13 CASSSGQGETQYF
TRBV10-3 14 CAISAQGAGEKLFF
TRBV5-1 13 CASSSGRTDEQYF
TRBV7-9 13 CASSPTTGTEAFF
TRBV3-1 17 CASSRLWGMNSYNEQFF
TRBV4-2 16 CASSQGLRDRGSPLHF
TRBV7-6 14 CASSLQPVQNEQYF
TRBV6-2/TRBV6-3 15 CASKEVPLLQETQYF
TRBV4-3 17 CASSQETRRGIYNEQFF
TRBV29-1 14 CSATQGGSNQPQHF
TRBV5-1 16 CASSPWGLAGGDTQYF
TRBV7-8 15 CASSPLSRGNQPQHF
TRBV29-1 13 CSVDTRVNYGYTF
TRBV11-2 13 CASSLEAGTEAFF
TRBV15 14 CATSRDSSNQPQHF
TRBV28 14 CASTRSGAENIQYF
TRBV12-5 13 CASGLSGSHGYTF
TRBV7-8 17 CASSLARREGLYNEQFF
TRBV4-2 17 CASSQNPTGTGVYEQYF
TRBV29-1 14 CSARLAGGAGELFF
TRBV6-2/TRBV6-3 14 CASSYTGQSSEQYF